The following is a TCR beta chain sequence with its context. The sample belongs to a study of CD8 T cells in Susac syndrome. Germline CDR1 is DFQATT and CDR2 is SNEGSKA (reference sequence). This CDR3 spans 10 amino acids. Trimming removed 7 bases at V and 0 bases at J, with 3 bases between. RNA totalling roughly 0.5 to 1 ug underwent reverse transcription with random hexamers. TCRdb analysed the immunoSEQ multiplex PCR reads with MiXCR anew, one entry per CDR3 protein. Of a few hundred thousand distinct CDR3 sequences in the sample, 90% to 95% were seen once. The specimen was CD4+ T cells from PBMCs. The receptor was derived from a human donor with multiple sclerosis. The chain recombines TRBV20-1 with TRBJ2-5; D gene uncertain. DNA of the CDR3: TGCAGTGGCCACCAAGAGACCCAGTACTTC. Its translation is CSGHQETQYF.